Below, one TCR beta chain is given with its context. It has no known antigen specificity. Base quality data are lacking; no much larger clone is found one base away. Trimming takes 0 bases from V and 5 bases from J, and the germline ends sit 11 bases apart. CDR1 and CDR2, per the germline V gene, are SGHRS and YFSETQ. From its cysteine to its phenylalanine, the CDR3 spans 14 amino acids. Solely the CDR3 DNA is kept, with 42 bases framed from the first base. This entry comes from a study of graft-versus-host responses after intestinal transplantation (dated by TCRdb to the early 2020s). Regarding the study in general: Recipients received multivisceral, liver-intestinal, or isolated intestinal transplants. Every recipient was given anti-thymocyte globulin induction, followed by 2 to 3 years of maintenance tacrolimus and steroids. Bulk TCR-beta CDR3 sequencing was used to track graft-versus-host and host-versus-graft alloreactive T cell clones in the graft, circulation and bone marrow after intestinal transplantation. To identify alloreactive clones, pre-transplant mixed lymphocyte reaction products were sequenced and then compared with unstimulated pre-transplant donor and recipient T cells. A cohort of 24 intestinal transplant recipients, including one retransplant, was enrolled, and a few patients lacking pretransplant specimens were excluded. Donor T cell macrochimerism was defined as a peak of at least 4% donor T cells among recipient peripheral blood mononuclear cells. Rather than going through the commercial service, samples from three later patients were sequenced in-house on an Illumina MiSeq and processed with MiXCR.

Reading the label with the study, this specimen's time point is: cells obtained before transplantation from donor or recipient. CD3+CD4+ and CD3+CD8+ populations were FACS-sorted from unstimulated pre-transplant donor and recipient cells taken from spleen or lymph nodes. Libraries came from the immunoSEQ multiplex PCR assay. In most patients, genomic DNA was isolated using the Qiagen DNeasy Blood and Tissue Kit and sent frozen to Adaptive Biotechnologies for TCR sequencing. For most patients, high-throughput TCR-beta CDR3 sequencing of genomic DNA was performed by Adaptive Biotechnologies. Per the original workflow: Adaptive's ImmunoSEQ software supplied the TCR sequencing data for around 17 patients, while MiXCR and VDJtools were used to process a few other patients. CD4 versus CD8 sorting errors were corrected by removing sequences found in both subsets at a frequency ratio below 5:1. CDR3 nucleotide sequences shared between donor and recipient were removed because the origin of such sequences could not be assigned. At least 2-fold expansion over unstimulated cells and a minimum CFSE-low frequency of 0.002% (template counts) or 0.001% (read counts) were required for clones to be classified as alloreactive. Mappable clones were those detected in sequenced pre-transplant spleen, lymph node, or MLR CFSE-low populations of the donor or recipient. Cumulative frequency of alloreactive clones was calculated as a percentage of all sequences weighted by copy number. This immuneACCESS table, as held by TCRdb, lists in-frame sequences with V and J called but not all clones. Of the missing ones, under half trace to an unresolved V gene in checked studies; the others have no known cause. Clone size and the V and J calls come from that table; the DNA yielded D and trimming. This sample lists 45,000 to 60,000 clones; approximately 91% were detected once. Approximately 2.7% of the sample is taken by the ten largest.

What the work shows at the level of the full study, not this receptor alone: Patients with donor T cell macrochimerism had high GvH to HvG T cell clonal ratios in their allografts. Peak levels of circulating GvH clones were associated with declines in HvG clones early after transplant. GvH clones turned up in recipient bone marrow, with some appearing earlier in ileal mucosa or blood, a pattern consistent with an intestinal mucosal origin. The relatively low number and heterogeneity of intestinal transplant patients limited the conclusions.

The TCR originated in a human donor who was the organ donor for an intestinal transplant. The chain is made from TRBV5-1 and TRBJ2-5, with the D gene uncertain. The input for sequencing was unstimulated CD4+ T cells sorted from spleen or lymph node cells, taken before transplant. The DNA reads TGCGCCAGCAGCTTGGTTAGATCTGGGGAGACCCAGTACTTC. Its amino acids are CASSLVRSGETQYF.